This T cell receptor (beta chain) was found in a study of cytomegalovirus exposure and HLA in healthy donors. The study ran its PCR with 60 Vbeta and 13 Jbeta primers. Profiled with immunoSEQ multiplex PCR; TCRdb holds only in-frame clones, not every one. This table holds about 97,000 clones, around 10% found once. The CDR3 length is 14 residues. The germline gives CDR1 SGHRS, CDR2 YFSETQ. V was shortened by 4 bases and J by 12 bases, with 20 bases between the two germline ends. This chain connects TRBV5-1 to TRBJ2-1; a weak D match, TRBD1 (6 bases). The sample was PBMCs. This clonotype was obtained from a man in his fifties in good health and CMV-seropositive. The CDR3 bases are TGCGCCAGCAGCGCTACTAGGGGGTTGGATGGGCAGTTCTTC. Protein: CASSATRGLDGQFF.